Below, 12 T cell receptor beta chains from the same sample are listed, as sequenced in a study of shared clonotypes between healthy human individuals. Repertoires were generated with immunoSEQ multiplex PCR, while TCRdb's copy carries only in-frame clones and drops some. The data show approximately 650,000 clones, around 95% seen once. As defined, naive CD8 cells were CD45RO-negative and positively selected for CCR7, with terminally differentiated effector memory CD45RA+ cells excluded. Material for sequencing was naive CD8+ T cells sorted from blood. These receptors were taken from a woman aged 25 to 45 in good health.

V and J are TRBV5-1 and TRBJ2-7; TRBD2 matches at 8 bases. The V gene's germline CDR1 is SGHRS and CDR2 YFSETQ. The CDR3 sequence is 15 residues long. V was pared by 0 bases and J by 0 bases, with 2 bases of the junction left unmatched. CDR3 in DNA: TGCGCCAGCAGCTTGGATAGCGGGGACTCCTACGAGCAGTACTTC. As protein: CASSLDSGDSYEQYF.

This rearrangement joins TRBV10-2 to TRBJ2-7; a possible D gene is TRBD1 (5 bases). The CDR3 runs 12 residues. Germline V gene sequence: CDR1 WSHSY, CDR2 SAAADI. Trimming left V 7 bases short and J 1 base short, with 8 bases between. CDR3 nucleotide sequence: TGCGCCAGCAAGGACATGTCCTACGAGCAGTACTTC. Translation gives CASKDMSYEQYF.

This rearrangement joins TRBV7-9 to TRBJ2-3; D gene uncertain. The CDR3 runs 12 residues. Germline CDR1 and CDR2: SEHNR and FQNEAQ (reference sequence). The V gene lost 7 bases and the J gene lost 6 bases, with 11 bases spanning the gap. The CDR3 DNA sequence: TGTGCCAGCACGGCATCCGCCGATACGCAGTATTTT. This gives the protein CASTASADTQYF.

This clone was recorded only once. The chain combines TRBV5-1 with TRBJ2-5, with unresolved D. CDR3 length: 14 residues. The V and J ends lost 4 bases and 1 base respectively, with 11 bases between them. CDR1 and CDR2 from the germline V gene are SGHRS and YFSETQ. The CDR3 DNA follows: TGCGCCAGCAGCCAATCGACACCCCAAGAGACCCAGTACTTC. Encoded protein: CASSQSTPQETQYF.

This clone is a singleton in its sample. The chain carries TRBV6-1 and TRBJ1-1; D remains unclear. Per the germline V gene, CDR1 is MNHNS and CDR2 is SASEGT. This CDR3 comprises 14 residues. V lost 1 base, J lost 0 bases, and 6 bases lay in between. CDR3 in DNA: TGTGCCAGCAGTGAAGATCAAATGAACACTGAAGCTTTCTTT. Its translation: CASSEDQMNTEAFF.

The chain has TRBV2 and TRBJ1-1; possible D gene TRBD1, 5 bases. Germline CDR1 SNHLY, CDR2 FYNNEI. V lost 3 bases to trimming and J lost 2 bases, with 13 bases between them. The CDR3 totals 15 residues. The DNA for the CDR3 is TGTGCCAGCAGTGAGGGTATCGGGGGAAACACTGAAGCTTTCTTT. Translating gives CASSEGIGGNTEAFF. The full variable domain, completed using reference TRBV2 and TRBJ1-1, is EPEVTQTPSHQVTQMGQEVILRCVPISNHLYFYWYRQILGQKVEFLVSFYNNEISEKSEIFDDQFSVERPDGSNFTLKIRSTKLEDSAMYFCASSEGIGGNTEAFFGQGTRLTVV.

The rearrangement joins TRBV2 to TRBJ2-5; D is unresolved. The J call may be mistaken, given a closer DNA end match to TRBJ2-7. Per germline, CDR1 SNHLY and CDR2 FYNNEI. CDR3 length: 11 amino acids. The CDR3 here is CASTSSLEQYF. As DNA, the CDR3 is TGTGCCAGCACCTCGTCCCTCGAGCAGTACTTC.

The chain recombines TRBV7-9 with TRBJ2-1, with D maybe TRBD2 (6 bases). Germline V gene data show CDR1 as SEHNR and CDR2 as FQNEAQ (reference sequence). V was clipped by 1 base and J by 14 bases, with 15 bases between them. The CDR3 has 13 residues. The DNA of the CDR3 is TGTGCCAGCAGCTTAGGGCCTAGCGAGCAAAAGTTCTTC. Its protein is CASSLGPSEQKFF. The full variable domain, its missing parts supplied by reference TRBV7-9 and TRBJ2-1, is DTGVSQNPRHKITKRGQNVTFRCDPISEHNRLYWYRQTLGQGPEFLTYFQNEAQLEKSRLLSDRFSAERPKGSFSTLEIQRTEQGDSAMYLCASSLGPSEQKFFGPGTRLTVL.

V gene TRBV11-2 combines with J gene TRBJ2-1; D is uncertain. V was trimmed by 3 bases and J by 4 bases, leaving 13 bases between them. CDR1 is SGHAT, CDR2 FQNNGV, per germline. The CDR3 covers 15 residues. CDR3 region: CASSFRTAAYNEQFF. The CDR3 DNA reads as TGTGCCAGCAGCTTTAGGACCGCGGCTTACAATGAGCAGTTCTTC.

The V call is TRBV9, the J call TRBJ2-7; 7 positions agree with TRBD2. Losses at the gene ends were 0 bases for V and 5 bases for J; bases not matched to a gene: 29. Germline assignment: CDR1 SGDLS and CDR2 YYNGEE. CDR3 size: 22 residues. The CDR3 loop reads CASSVGAGVPNLLRALFHEQYF. As DNA, the CDR3 is TGTGCCAGCAGCGTAGGGGCGGGAGTCCCAAACCTACTACGAGCCCTTTTTCACGAGCAGTACTTC.

The chain couples TRBV15 to TRBJ1-5; 8 bases line up with TRBD1. The CDR3 is 19 residues long. Germline V gives CDR1 LNHNV, CDR2 YYDKDF (reference sequence). The V gene end was trimmed by 2 bases and the J gene end by 2 bases; junction bases not matched to a gene: 14. Written as DNA, the CDR3 is TGTGCCACCAGCAGACCCTACCCGGACAGGGAATATGGCAATCAGCCCCAGCATTTT. It encodes CATSRPYPDREYGNQPQHF.

The chain uses TRBV30 and TRBJ1-4; 9 positions match TRBD1. Germline V gives CDR1 GTSNPN, CDR2 SVGIG (reference sequence). V dropped 1 base and J dropped 8; count of bases not matched to a gene: 5. The length of the CDR3 is 14 residues. Here the CDR3 reads CAWSGGQGREKLFF. CDR3 DNA sequence: TGTGCCTGGAGTGGCGGACAGGGGAGGGAAAAACTGTTTTTT. The whole variable domain, remainder taken from reference TRBV30 and TRBJ1-4, is SQTIHQWPATLVQPVGSPLSLECTVEGTSNPNLYWYRQAAGRGLQLLFYSVGIGQISSEVPQNLSASRPQDRQFILSSKKLLLSDSGFYLCAWSGGQGREKLFFGSGTQLSVL.